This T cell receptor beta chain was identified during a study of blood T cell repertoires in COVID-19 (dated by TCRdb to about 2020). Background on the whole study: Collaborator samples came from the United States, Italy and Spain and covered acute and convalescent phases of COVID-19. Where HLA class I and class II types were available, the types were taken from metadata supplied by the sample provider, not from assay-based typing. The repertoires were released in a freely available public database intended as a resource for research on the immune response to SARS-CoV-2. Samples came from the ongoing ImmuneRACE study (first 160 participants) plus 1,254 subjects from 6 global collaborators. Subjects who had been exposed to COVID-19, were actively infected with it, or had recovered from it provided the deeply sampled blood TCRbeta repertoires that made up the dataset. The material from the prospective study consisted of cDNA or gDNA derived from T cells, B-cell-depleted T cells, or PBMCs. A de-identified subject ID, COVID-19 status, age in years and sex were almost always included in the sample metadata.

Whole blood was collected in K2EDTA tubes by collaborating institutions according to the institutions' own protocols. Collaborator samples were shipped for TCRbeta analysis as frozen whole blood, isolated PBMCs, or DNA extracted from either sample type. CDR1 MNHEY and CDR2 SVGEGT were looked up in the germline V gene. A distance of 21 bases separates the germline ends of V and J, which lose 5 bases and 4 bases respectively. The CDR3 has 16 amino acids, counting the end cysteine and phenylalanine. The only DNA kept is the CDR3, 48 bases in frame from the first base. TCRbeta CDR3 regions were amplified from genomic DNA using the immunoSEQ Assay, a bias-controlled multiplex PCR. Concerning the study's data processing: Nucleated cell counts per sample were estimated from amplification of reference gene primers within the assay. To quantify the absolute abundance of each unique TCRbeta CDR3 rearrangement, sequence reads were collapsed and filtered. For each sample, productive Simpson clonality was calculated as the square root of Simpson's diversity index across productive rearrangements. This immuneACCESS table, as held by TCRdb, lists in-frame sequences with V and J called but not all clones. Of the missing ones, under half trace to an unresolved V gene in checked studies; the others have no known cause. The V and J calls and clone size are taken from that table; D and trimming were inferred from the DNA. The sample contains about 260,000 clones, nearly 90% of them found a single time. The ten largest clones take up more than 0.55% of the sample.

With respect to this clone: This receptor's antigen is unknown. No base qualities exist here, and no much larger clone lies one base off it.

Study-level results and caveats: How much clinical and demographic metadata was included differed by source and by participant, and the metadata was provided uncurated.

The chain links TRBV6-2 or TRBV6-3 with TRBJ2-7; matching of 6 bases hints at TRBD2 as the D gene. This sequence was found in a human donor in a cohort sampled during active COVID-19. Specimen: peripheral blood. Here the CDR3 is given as CASSHIETGTHYEQYF. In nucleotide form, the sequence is TGTGCCAGCAGTCACATCGAAACCGGGACTCATTACGAGCAGTACTTC.